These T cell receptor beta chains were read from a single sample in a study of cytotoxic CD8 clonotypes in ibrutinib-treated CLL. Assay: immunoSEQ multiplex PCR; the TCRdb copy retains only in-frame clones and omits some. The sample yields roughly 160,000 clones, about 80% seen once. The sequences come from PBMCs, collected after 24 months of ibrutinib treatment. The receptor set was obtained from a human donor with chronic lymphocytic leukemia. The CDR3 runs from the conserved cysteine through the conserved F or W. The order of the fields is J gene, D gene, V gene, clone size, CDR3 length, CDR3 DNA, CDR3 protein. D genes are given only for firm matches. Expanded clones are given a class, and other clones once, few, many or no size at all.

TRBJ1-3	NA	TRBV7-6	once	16	TGTGCCAGCAGCTCGGGCGGGGACCGCTCTGGAAACACCATATATTTT	CASSSGGDRSGNTIYF
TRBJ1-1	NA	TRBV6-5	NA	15	TGTGCCAGCAGTTACTCGGGGCAGGGAAACACTGAAGCTTTCTTT	CASSYSGQGNTEAFF
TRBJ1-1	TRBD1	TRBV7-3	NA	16	TGTGCCAGCAGCTTAGCCGGACAGGGGGCACTTACTGAAGCTTTCTTT	CASSLAGQGALTEAFF
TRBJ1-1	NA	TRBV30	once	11	TGTGCCTATCGGGCCCCCCCGGAAGCTTTCTTT	CAYRAPPEAFF
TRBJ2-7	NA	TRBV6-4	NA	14	TGTGCCAGCAGTGACTCCCTCAGGGGTTACGAGCAGTACTTC	CASSDSLRGYEQYF
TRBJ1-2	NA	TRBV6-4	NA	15	TGTGCCAGCAGTGACTCCCGGGACACCGGCTATGGCTACACCTTC	CASSDSRDTGYGYTF
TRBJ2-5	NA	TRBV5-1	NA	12	TGCGCCAGCAGCTCGACCCAAGAGACCCAGTACTTC	CASSSTQETQYF
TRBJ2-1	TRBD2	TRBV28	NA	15	TGTGCCAGCCAGGTAGCGGGAGGAGGGTCCAATGAGCAGTTCTTC	CASQVAGGGSNEQFF
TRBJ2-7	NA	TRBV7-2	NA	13	TGTGCCAGCAGCTTCAGCCCGATCTACGAGCAGTACTTC	CASSFSPIYEQYF
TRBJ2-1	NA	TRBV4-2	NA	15	TGTGCCAGCAGCCACCCTGGGTGGGGCGGGAATGAGCAGTTCTTC	CASSHPGWGGNEQFF
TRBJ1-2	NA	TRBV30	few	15	TGTGCCTGGAGTGTCGGTACCGCAGCTTACTATGGCTACACCTTC	CAWSVGTAAYYGYTF
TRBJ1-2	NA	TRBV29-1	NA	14	TGCAGCGTTGAAGGGACGGGAACTAACTATGGCTACACCTTC	CSVEGTGTNYGYTF
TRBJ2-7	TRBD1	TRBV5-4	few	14	TGTGCCAGCAGCCTGGGACAGACCAGGAACGAGCAGTACTTC	CASSLGQTRNEQYF
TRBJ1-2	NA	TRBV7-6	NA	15	TGTGCCAGCAGGCCCTCCTCCGAGGGAGTTTGGGGCTACACCTTC	CASRPSSEGVWGYTF
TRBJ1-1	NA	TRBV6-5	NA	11	TGTGCCAGCAGGATGGGGGGTCCAGCTTTCTTT	CASRMGGPAFF
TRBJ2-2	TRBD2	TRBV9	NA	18	TGTGCCAGCAGCGTCTCCATGGGACTAGCGGGAGTCCCCGGGGAGCTGTTTTTT	CASSVSMGLAGVPGELFF
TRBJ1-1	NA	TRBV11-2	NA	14	TGTGCCAGCAGCTTCCTCAGGCAGAACACTGAAGCTTTCTTT	CASSFLRQNTEAFF
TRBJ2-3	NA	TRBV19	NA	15	TGTGCCAGTAGTATAGGGGAGCTAAGCACAGATACGCAGTATTTT	CASSIGELSTDTQYF
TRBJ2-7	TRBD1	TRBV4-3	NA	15	TGCGCCAGCAGCCAAGAGGGACAGGGAAGATACGAGCAGTACTTC	CASSQEGQGRYEQYF
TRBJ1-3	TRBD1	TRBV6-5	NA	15	TGTGCCAGCACCGCGGGACAGAACTCTGGAAACACCATATATTTT	CASTAGQNSGNTIYF
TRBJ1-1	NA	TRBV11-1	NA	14	TGTGCCAGCAGTGGCGGCGCAGCGAACACTGAAGCTTTCTTT	CASSGGAANTEAFF
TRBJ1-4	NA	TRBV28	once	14	TGTGCCAGCAGGTCTGGGGGGGTGGCTGAAAAACTGTTTTTT	CASRSGGVAEKLFF
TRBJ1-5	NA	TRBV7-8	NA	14	TGTGCCAGCAGCCCAAGCAGGGTCCATCAGCCCCAGCATTTT	CASSPSRVHQPQHF
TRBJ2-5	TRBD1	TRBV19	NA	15	TGTGCCAGTAATCACCGGGACAGGGGTGAAGAGACCCAGTACTTC	CASNHRDRGEETQYF
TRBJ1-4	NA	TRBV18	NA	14	TGTGCCAGCTCACCAAGGGCAGCGAATGAAAAACTGTTTTTT	CASSPRAANEKLFF
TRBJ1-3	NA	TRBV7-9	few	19	TGTGCCAGCAGCTTAGCGGTTTCAGAGGCAACAATCTCTGGAAACACCATATATTTT	CASSLAVSEATISGNTIYF
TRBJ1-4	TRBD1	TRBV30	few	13	TGTGCCTGGACCGGGACAGATAATGAAAAACTGTTTTTT	CAWTGTDNEKLFF
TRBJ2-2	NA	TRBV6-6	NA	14	TGTGCCAGCAGTTACGTTGGCGGTGGGGAAAAGCTGTTTTTT	CASSYVGGGEKLFF
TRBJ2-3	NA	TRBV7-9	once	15	TGTGCCAGCATCATTGGGGGAGCGAGCACAGATACGCAGTATTTT	CASIIGGASTDTQYF
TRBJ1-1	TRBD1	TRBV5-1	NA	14	TGCGCCAGCAGCTTGGAGCAGGGGGGTACTGAAGCTTTCTTT	CASSLEQGGTEAFF
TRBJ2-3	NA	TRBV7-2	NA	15	TGTGCCAGCAGCCGGACTCAAACGGGGACAGATACGCAGTATTTT	CASSRTQTGTDTQYF